This T cell receptor beta chain was obtained from a study of T-cell reconstitution after alpha-beta-depleted transplantation in children listed by TCRdb under 2016. Context from the whole study: The study quantitatively tracked T-cell immune reconstitution after TCRalphabeta/CD19-depleted allogeneic hematopoietic cell transplantation in children using TCR repertoire profiling. General conclusions and limits of the study: About two months after transplant, the apparently early recovery of alphabetaT-cell counts reportedly depended on just several hundred clones that had expanded rapidly and came from non-depleted graft cells. The frequencies of hyperexpanded clones fell over the following months, and after one year, T-cell counts and TCRbeta diversity were mostly attributed to newly produced T cells. In some patients, the high TCRbeta diversity seen at day 60 was put down to recipient T cells and intrathymic progenitors that had survived conditioning.

A distance of 14 bases separates the germline ends of V and J, which lose 6 bases and 3 bases respectively. CDR1 and CDR2 are read off the germline V gene (reference sequence) as DFQATT and SNEGSKA. The CDR3 runs 14 amino acids, cysteine and phenylalanine included. Here the CDR3 DNA is all that survives: 42 bases in frame from base 1. Per the publication, the treatment or condition label means: allogeneic hematopoietic cell transplantation with graft depleted of TCRalphabeta T cells and CD19 B cells. Transplant recipients were children who received TCRalphabeta/CD19-depleted allogeneic hematopoietic cell grafts. This clonotype appeared many times. Its antigen is unknown. Base qualities are missing; no much larger clone stands one base away. The library was made by PCR. These reads were obtained on an Illumina HiSeq 2500. TCR library preparation used molecular barcoding, with unique molecular identifiers applied to normalize quantification of the TCRbeta repertoire. The public reads were reprocessed in TCRdb via fastp at Q25 and MiXCR, keeping in-frame beta chains. Rows matching on CDR3 protein sequence are summarized as one entry with the most common DNA and genes. Here the sample has roughly 280,000 distinct CDR3 sequences; around a tenth occur a single time. Of the sample, 23% is held by the ten largest clones.

This chain is built from TRBV20-1 and TRBJ1-4; the D gene is possibly TRBD1, with 6 bases matching. Sequenced material: peripheral blood, taken 180 days after TCRalphabeta/CD19-depleted stem cell transplant. The sequence came from a male patient between 2 and 10 years old who had a stem cell transplant for chronic granulomatous disease, so the T cells may come from the graft donor. The DNA reads TGCAGTGCCAGTACCTCAGGGGCTAATGAAAAACTGTTTTTT. It is translated as CSASTSGANEKLFF.